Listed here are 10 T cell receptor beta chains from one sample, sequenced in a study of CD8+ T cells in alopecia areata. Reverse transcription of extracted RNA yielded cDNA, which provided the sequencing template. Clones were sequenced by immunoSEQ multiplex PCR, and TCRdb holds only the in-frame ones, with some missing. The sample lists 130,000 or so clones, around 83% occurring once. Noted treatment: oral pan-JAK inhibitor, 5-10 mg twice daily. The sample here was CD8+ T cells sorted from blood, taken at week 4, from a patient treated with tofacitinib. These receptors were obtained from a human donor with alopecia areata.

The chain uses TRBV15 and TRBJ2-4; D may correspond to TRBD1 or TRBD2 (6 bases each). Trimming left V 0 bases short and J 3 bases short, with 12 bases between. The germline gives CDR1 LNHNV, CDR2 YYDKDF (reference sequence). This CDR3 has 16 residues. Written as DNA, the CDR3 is TGTGCCACCAGCAGAGATAGGGGGGAGAGCAAAAACATTCAGTACTTC. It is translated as CATSRDRGESKNIQYF.

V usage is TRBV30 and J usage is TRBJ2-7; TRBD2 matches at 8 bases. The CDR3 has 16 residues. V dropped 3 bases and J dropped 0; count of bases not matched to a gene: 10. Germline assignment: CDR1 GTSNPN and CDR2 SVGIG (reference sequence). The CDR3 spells CAWSLRVAGHSYEQYF. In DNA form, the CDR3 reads TGTGCCTGGAGCCTAAGAGTAGCGGGGCACTCCTACGAGCAGTACTTC. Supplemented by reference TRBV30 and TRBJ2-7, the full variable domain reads SQTIHQWPATLVQPVGSPLSLECTVEGTSNPNLYWYRQAAGRGLQLLFYSVGIGQISSEVPQNLSASRPQDRQFILSSKKLLLSDSGFYLCAWSLRVAGHSYEQYFGPGTRLTVT.

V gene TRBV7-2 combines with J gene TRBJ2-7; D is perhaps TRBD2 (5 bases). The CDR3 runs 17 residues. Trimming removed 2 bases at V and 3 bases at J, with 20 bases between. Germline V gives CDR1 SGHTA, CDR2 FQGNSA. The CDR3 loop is CASSLKRVEAIVYEQYF. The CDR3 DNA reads TGTGCCAGCAGCTTAAAGAGGGTAGAAGCGATCGTCTACGAGCAGTACTTC.

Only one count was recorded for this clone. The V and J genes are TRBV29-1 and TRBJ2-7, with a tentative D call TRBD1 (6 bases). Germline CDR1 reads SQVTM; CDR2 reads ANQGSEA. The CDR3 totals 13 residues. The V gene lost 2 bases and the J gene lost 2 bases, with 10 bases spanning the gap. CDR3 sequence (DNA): TGCAGCGTTGAACAGGGGCGCCCCTACGAGCAGTACTTC. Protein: CSVEQGRPYEQYF.

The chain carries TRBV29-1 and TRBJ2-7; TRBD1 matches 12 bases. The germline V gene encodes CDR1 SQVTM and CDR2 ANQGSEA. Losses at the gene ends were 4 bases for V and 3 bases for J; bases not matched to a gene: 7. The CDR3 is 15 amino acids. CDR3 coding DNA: TGCAGCGTTGTTCTGAGGGACAGGGGGCGCTACGAGCAGTACTTC. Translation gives CSVVLRDRGRYEQYF.

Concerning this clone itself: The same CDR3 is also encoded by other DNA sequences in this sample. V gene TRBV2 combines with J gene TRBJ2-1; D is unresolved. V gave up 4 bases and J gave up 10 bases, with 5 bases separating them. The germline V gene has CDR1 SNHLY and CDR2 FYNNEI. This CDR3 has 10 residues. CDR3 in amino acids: CASSGPEQFF. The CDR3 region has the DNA TGTGCCAGCAGTGGCCCGGAGCAGTTCTTC.

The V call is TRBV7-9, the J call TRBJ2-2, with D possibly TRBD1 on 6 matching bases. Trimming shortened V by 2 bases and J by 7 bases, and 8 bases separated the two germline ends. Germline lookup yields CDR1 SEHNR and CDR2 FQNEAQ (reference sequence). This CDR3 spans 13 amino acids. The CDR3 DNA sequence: TGTGCCAGCAGCTTAAGACAGGACGGGGAGCTGTTTTTT. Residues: CASSLRQDGELFF.

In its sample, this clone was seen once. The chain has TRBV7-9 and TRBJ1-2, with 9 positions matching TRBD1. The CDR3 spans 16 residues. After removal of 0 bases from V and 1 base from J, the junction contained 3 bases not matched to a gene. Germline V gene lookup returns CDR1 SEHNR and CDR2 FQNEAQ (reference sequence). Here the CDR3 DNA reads TGTGCCAGCAGCTTAGCGGGGACAGGGATTAACTATGGCTACACCTTC. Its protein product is CASSLAGTGINYGYTF.

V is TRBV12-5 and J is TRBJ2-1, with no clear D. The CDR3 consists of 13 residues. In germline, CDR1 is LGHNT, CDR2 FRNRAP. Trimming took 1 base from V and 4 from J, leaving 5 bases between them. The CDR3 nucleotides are TGTGCTAGTGGTTTGGGTGGTTACAATGAGCAGTTCTTC. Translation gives CASGLGGYNEQFF.

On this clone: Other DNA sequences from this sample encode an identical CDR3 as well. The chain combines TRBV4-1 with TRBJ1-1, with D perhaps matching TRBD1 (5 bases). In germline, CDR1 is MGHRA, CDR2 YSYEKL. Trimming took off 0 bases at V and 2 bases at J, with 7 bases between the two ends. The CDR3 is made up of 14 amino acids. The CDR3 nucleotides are TGCGCCAGCAGCCAAGATACAGGTAACACTGAAGCTTTCTTT. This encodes CASSQDTGNTEAFF.